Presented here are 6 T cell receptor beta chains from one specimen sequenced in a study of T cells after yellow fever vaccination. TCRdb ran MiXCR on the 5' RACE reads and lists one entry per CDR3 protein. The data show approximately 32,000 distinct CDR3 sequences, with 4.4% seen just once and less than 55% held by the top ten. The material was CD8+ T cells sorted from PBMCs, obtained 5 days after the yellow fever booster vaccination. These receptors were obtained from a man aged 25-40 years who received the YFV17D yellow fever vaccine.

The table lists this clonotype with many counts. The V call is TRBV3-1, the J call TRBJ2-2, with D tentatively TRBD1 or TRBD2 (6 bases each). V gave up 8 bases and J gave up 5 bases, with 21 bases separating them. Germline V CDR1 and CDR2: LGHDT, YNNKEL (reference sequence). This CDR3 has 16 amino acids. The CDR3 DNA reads TGTGCCAGCTGGTACGCCGCCGGGGGCAGGACCGGGGAGCTGTTTTTT. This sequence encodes CASWYAAGGRTGELFF. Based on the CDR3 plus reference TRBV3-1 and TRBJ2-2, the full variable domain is DTAVSQTPKYLVTQMGNDKSIKCEQNLGHDTMYWYKQDSKKFLKIMFSYNNKELIINETVPNRFSPKSPDKAHLNLHINSLELGDSAVYFCASWYAAGGRTGELFFGEGSRLTVL.

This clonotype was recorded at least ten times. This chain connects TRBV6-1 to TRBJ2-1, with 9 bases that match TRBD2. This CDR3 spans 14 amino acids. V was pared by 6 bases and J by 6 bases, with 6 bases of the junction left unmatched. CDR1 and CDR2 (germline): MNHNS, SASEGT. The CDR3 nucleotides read TGTGCCAGCAGGGTAGCGGGAGTTTCCAATGAGCAGTTCTTC. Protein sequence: CASRVAGVSNEQFF.

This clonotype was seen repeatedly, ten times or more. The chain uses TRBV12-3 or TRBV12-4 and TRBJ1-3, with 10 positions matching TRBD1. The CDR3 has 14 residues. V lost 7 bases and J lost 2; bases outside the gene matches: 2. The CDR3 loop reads CASIDRGPGNTIYF. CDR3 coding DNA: TGTGCCAGCATTGACAGGGGGCCTGGAAACACCATATATTTT.

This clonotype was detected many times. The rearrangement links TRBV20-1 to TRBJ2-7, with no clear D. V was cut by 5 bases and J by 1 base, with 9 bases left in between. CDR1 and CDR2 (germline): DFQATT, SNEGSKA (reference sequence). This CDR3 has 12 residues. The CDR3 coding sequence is TGCAGTGCTTCCGAGGATTCCTACGAGCAGTACTTC. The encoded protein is CSASEDSYEQYF.

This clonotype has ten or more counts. The CDR3 bases are TGCGCCAGCAGCCCACGCACACAAAGGGATGGCTACACCTTC. This gives the protein CASSPRTQRDGYTF. The chain joins TRBV4-3 to TRBJ1-2; no clear D gene. V was cut by 4 bases and J by 6 bases, with 15 bases left in between. CDR3 length: 14 residues. CDR1 LGHNA and CDR2 YSLEER come from the germline V gene.

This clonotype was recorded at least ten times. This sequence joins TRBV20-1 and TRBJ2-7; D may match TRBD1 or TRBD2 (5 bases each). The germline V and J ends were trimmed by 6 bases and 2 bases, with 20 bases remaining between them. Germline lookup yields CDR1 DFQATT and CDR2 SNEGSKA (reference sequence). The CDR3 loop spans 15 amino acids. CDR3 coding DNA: TGCAGTGCCAGACAACCGGGGACGGATCCCTACGAGCAGTACTTC. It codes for CSARQPGTDPYEQYF.